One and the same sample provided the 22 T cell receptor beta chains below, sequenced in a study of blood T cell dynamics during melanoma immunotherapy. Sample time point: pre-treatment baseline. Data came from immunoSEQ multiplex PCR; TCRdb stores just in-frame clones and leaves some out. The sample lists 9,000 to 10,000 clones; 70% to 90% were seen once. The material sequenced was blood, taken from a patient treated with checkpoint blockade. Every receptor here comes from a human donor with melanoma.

This chain's CDR3 is CASSDGLAGEYQETQYF. For the CDR3, the DNA is TGCGCCAGCAGTGATGGGCTAGCGGGGGAGTACCAAGAGACCCAGTACTTC. The chain recombines TRBV10-1 with TRBJ2-5, with TRBD2 matching 10 bases. With 3 bases clipped from V and 0 bases from J, the junction kept 7 bases outside the gene matches. This CDR3 has 17 amino acids. Germline CDR1 WNHNN, CDR2 SYGVQD (reference sequence).

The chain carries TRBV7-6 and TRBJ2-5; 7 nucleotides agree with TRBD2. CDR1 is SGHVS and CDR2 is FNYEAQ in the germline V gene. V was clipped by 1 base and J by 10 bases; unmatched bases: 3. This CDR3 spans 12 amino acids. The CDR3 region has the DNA TGTGCCAGCAGCTTAGTCGGGGAGGGCCAGTACTTC. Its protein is CASSLVGEGQYF.

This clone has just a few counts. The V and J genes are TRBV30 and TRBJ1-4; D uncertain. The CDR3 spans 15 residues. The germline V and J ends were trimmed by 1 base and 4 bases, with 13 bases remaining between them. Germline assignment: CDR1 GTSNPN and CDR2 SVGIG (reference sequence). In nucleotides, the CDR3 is TGTGCCTGGAGTGCAACCGCAACGGTTAATGAAAAACTGTTTTTT. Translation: CAWSATATVNEKLFF. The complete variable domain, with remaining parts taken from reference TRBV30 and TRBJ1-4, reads SQTIHQWPATLVQPVGSPLSLECTVEGTSNPNLYWYRQAAGRGLQLLFYSVGIGQISSEVPQNLSASRPQDRQFILSSKKLLLSDSGFYLCAWSATATVNEKLFFGSGTQLSVL.

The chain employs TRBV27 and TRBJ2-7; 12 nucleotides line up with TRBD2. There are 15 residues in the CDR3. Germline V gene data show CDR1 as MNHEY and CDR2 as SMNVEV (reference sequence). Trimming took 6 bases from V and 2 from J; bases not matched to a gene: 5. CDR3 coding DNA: TGTGCCAGCAGCCCTAGCGGGGGGGCGGCCTACGAGCAGTACTTC. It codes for CASSPSGGAAYEQYF.

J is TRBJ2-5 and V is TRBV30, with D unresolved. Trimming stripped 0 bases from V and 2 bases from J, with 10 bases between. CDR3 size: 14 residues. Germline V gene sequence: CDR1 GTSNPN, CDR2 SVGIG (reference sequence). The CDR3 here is CAWSVRVGQETQYF. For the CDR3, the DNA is TGTGCCTGGAGTGTAAGGGTGGGTCAAGAGACCCAGTACTTC.

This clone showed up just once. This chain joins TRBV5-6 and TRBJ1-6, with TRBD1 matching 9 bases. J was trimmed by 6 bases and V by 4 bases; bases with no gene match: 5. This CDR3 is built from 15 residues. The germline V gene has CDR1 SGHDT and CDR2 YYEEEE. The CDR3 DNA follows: TGTGCCAGCAGCCTGCGGACAGGGGTTAATTCACCCCTCCACTTT. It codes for CASSLRTGVNSPLHF.

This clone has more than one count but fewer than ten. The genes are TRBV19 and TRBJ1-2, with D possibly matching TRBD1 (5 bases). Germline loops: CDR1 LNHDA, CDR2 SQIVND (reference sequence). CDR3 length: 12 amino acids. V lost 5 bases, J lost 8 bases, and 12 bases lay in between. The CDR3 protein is CASSAYRLGYTF. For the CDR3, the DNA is TGTGCCAGTAGTGCATACAGGTTGGGCTACACCTTC.

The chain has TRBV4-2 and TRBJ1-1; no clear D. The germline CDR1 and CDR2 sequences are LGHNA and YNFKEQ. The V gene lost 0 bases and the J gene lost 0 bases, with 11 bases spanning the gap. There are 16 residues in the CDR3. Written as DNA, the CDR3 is TGTGCCAGCAGCCAAGATAGATGGGGTTTGAACACTGAAGCTTTCTTT. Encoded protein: CASSQDRWGLNTEAFF.

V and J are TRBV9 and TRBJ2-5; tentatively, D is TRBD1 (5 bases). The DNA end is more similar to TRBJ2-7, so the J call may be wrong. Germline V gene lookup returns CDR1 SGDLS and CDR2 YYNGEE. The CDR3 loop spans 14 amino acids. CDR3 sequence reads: CASSPQDLSGEQYF. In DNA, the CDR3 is TGTGCCAGCAGCCCACAGGACCTTTCCGGCGAGCAGTACTTC.

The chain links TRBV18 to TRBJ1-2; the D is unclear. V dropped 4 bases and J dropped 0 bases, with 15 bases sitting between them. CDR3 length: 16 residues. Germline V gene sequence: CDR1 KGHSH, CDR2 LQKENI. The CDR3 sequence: CASSRQWTDSNYGYTF. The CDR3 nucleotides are TGTGCCAGCTCACGCCAATGGACGGACTCTAACTATGGCTACACCTTC.

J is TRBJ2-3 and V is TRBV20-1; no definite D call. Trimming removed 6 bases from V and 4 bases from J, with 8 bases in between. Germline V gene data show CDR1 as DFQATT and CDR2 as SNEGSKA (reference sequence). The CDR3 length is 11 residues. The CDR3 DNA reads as TGCAGTGCGATCCTAGCAGATACGCAGTATTTT. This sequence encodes CSAILADTQYF.

CDR3 residues: CASSPLRGQETQYF. The CDR3 DNA is TGTGCCAGCTCACCACTCAGGGGTCAGGAGACCCAGTACTTC. The V gene is TRBV18, the J gene TRBJ2-5, with D possibly being TRBD1 (6 bases). The CDR3 consists of 14 residues. V was shortened by 1 base and J by 5 bases, with 11 bases between the two germline ends. CDR1 KGHSH and CDR2 LQKENI come from the germline V gene.

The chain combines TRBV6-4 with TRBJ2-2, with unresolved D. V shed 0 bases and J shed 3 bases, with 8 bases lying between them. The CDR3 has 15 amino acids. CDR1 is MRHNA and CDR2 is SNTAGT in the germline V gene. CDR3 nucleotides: TGTGCCAGCAGTGACTCAGAAGGATACACCGGGGAGCTGTTTTTT. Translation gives CASSDSEGYTGELFF.

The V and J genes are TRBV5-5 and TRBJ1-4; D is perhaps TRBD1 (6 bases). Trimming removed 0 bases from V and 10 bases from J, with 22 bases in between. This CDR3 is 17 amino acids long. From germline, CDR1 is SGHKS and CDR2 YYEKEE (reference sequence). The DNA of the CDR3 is TGTGCCAGCAGCTTGGGTCCCCAGGGGACCATTAGTGGAAAACTGTTTTTT. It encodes CASSLGPQGTISGKLFF.

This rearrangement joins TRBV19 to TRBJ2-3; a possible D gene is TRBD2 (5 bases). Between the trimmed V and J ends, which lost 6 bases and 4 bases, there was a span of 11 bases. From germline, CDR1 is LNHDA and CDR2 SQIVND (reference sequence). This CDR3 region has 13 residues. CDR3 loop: CASSPVRADTQYF. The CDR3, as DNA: TGTGCCAGTAGCCCGGTGAGGGCAGATACGCAGTATTTT.

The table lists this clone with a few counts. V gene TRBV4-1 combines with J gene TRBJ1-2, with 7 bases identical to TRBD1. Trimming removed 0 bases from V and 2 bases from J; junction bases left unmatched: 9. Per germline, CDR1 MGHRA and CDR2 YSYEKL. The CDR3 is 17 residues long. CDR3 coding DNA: TGCGCCAGCAGCCAAGATAAGGAGGGGGCGCAAAACTATGGCTACACCTTC. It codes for CASSQDKEGAQNYGYTF.

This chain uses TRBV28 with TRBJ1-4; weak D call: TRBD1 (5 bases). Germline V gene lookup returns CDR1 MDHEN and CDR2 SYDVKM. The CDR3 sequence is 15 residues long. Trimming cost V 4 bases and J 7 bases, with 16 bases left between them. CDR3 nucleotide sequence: TGTGCCAGCAGTTCCCCCCAGGGTGTAAGTGAAAAACTGTTTTTT. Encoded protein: CASSSPQGVSEKLFF.

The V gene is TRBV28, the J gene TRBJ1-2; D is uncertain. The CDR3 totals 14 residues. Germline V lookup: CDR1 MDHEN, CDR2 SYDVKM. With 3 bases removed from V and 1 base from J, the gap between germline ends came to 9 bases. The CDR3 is CASSLARVNYGYTF. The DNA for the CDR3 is TGTGCCAGCAGTTTGGCTCGAGTTAACTATGGCTACACCTTC.

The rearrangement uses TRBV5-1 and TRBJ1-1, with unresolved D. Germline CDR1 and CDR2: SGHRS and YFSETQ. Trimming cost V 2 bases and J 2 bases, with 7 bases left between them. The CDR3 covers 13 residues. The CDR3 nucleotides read TGCGCCAGCAGCTTCCCAGGCAACACTGAAGCTTTCTTT. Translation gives CASSFPGNTEAFF.

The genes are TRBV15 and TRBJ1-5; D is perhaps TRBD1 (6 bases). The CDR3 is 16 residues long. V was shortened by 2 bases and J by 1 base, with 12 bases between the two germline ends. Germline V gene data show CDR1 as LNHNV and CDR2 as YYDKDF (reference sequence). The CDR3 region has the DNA TGTGCCACCAGCAGACAGGGGCGGGGAAGCAATCAGCCCCAGCATTTT. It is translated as CATSRQGRGSNQPQHF.

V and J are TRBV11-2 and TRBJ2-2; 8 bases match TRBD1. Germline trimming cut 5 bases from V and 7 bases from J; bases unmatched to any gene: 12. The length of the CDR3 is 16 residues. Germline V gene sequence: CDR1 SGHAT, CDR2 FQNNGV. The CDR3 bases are TGTGCCAGCAGCACAAGTCCGGGACAGGTGGGCGGGGAGCTGTTTTTT. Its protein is CASSTSPGQVGGELFF.

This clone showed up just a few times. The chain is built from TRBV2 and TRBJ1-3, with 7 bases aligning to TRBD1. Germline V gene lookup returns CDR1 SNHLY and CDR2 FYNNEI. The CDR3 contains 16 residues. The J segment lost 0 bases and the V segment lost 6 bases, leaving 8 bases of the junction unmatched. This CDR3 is CASRSGTAYSGNTIYF. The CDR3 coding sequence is TGTGCCAGCAGGAGTGGGACAGCATACTCTGGAAACACCATATATTTT.